This TCR beta chain comes out of a study of shared clonotypes between healthy human individuals. CDR3 length: 17 residues. Losses at the gene ends were 2 bases for V and 6 bases for J; bases not matched to a gene: 11. The V gene's germline CDR1 is MGHDK and CDR2 SYGVNS. Notes on the study in general: Clonotype sharing across several donors was observed for around 5% of naive CD4 clonotypes.

This clone showed up just once. Its antigen is still unknown. Some clones are missing from TCRdb's copy, which holds only in-frame ones; the method was immunoSEQ multiplex PCR. The table shows about 2 million clones, with roughly 94% occurring only once. Adults of Caucasian background living in Nashville, Tennessee made up all donors. This chain links TRBV25-1 with TRBJ2-1, with 9 bases fitting TRBD2. Material: naive CD4+ T cells sorted from blood. Subset: CD45RA+ positively selected. This clonotype was obtained from a man aged 18 to 35 in good health. The CDR3 DNA is TGTGCCAGCAGTGAAATGGGCATAGCGGGAGTAATCAATGAGCAGTTCTTC. Encoded protein: CASSEMGIAGVINEQFF.